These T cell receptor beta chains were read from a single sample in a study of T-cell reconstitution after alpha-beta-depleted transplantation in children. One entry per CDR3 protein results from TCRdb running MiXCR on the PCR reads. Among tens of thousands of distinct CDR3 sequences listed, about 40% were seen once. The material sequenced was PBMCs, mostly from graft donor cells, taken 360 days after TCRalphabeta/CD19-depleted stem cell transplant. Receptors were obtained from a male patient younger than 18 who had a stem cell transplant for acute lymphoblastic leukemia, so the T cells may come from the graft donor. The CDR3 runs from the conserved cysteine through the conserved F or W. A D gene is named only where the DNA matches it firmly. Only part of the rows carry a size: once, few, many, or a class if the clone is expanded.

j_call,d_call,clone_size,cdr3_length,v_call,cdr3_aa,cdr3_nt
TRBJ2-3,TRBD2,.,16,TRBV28,CASSLWVGGPTDTQYF,TGTGCCAGCAGTTTATGGGTGGGAGGGCCCACAGATACGCAGTATTTT
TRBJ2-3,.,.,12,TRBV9,CASSVGDDTQYF,TGTGCCAGCAGCGTCGGGGATGATACGCAGTATTTT
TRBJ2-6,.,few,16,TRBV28,CASCSAPLSGANVLTF,TGTGCCAGCTGTTCGGCCCCCCTCTCTGGGGCCAACGTCCTGACTTTC
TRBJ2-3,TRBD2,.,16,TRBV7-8,CASSARLAGGIDTQYF,TGTGCCAGCAGCGCGAGACTAGCGGGAGGTATAGATACGCAGTATTTT
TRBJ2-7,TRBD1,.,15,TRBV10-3,CAISAQGATSYEQYF,TGTGCCATCAGCGCACAGGGGGCAACCTCCTACGAGCAGTACTTC
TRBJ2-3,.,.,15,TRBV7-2,CASSLAGGLGDTQYF,TGTGCCAGCAGCTTAGCGGGGGGGCTTGGAGATACGCAGTATTTT
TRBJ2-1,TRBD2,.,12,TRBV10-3,CAIGSGNNEQFF,TGTGCCATCGGGAGCGGGAACAATGAGCAGTTCTTC
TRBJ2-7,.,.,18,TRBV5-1,CASSQRGPLTLGSYEQYF,TGCGCCAGCAGCCAACGGGGACCGTTGACATTGGGATCCTACGAGCAGTACTTC
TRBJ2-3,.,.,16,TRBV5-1,CASSPEGAGTKDTQYF,TGCGCCAGCAGCCCCGAGGGGGCGGGAACGAAAGATACGCAGTATTTT
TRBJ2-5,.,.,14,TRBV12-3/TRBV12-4,CASSLVSYQETQYF,TGTGCCAGCAGTTTAGTAAGCTATCAAGAGACCCAGTACTTC
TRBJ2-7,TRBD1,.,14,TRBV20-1,CSVSRDRSFYEQYF,TGCAGTGTTAGCCGGGACAGGAGTTTCTACGAGCAGTACTTC
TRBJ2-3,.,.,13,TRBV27,CASSPGGADTQYF,TGTGCCAGCAGTCCGGGCGGCGCAGATACGCAGTATTTT
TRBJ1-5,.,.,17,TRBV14,CASSQDFPRQARSPQHF,TGTGCCAGCAGCCAAGACTTTCCCCGACAGGCGCGGTCGCCCCAGCATTTT
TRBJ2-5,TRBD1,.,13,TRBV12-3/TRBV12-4,CASRDRGPETQYF,TGTGCCAGCAGGGACAGGGGGCCGGAGACCCAGTACTTC
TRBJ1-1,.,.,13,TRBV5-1,CASRQQMNTEAFF,TGCGCCAGCCGCCAACAGATGAACACTGAAGCTTTCTTT
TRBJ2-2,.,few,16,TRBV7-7,CASSLAPRGNTGELFF,TGTGCTAGCAGCTTAGCGCCCAGGGGGAACACCGGGGAGCTGTTTTTT
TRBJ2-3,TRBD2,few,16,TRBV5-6,CASSQPLAGLTDTQYF,TGTGCCAGCAGCCAACCCCTAGCGGGCCTCACAGATACGCAGTATTTT
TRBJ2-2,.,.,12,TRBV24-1,CATSARAGELFF,TGTGCCACCAGTGCCCGCGCCGGGGAGCTGTTTTTT
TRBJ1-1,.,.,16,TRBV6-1,CASSESVSLMNTEAFF,TGTGCCAGCAGTGAATCCGTCAGCCTTATGAACACTGAAGCTTTCTTT
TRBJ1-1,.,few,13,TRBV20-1,CSAREEGYTEAFF,TGCAGTGCTAGAGAGGAGGGGTACACTGAAGCTTTCTTT
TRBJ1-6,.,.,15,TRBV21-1,CASSRSGLYNSPLHF,TGTGCCAGCAGCAGGTCGGGCCTATATAATTCACCCCTCCACTTT
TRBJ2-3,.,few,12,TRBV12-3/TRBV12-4,CASSFLPDTQYF,TGTGCCAGCAGTTTTCTTCCGGATACGCAGTATTTT
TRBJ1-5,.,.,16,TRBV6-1,CASSEPTGNPHQPQHF,TGTGCCAGCAGTGAGCCCACAGGGAACCCACATCAGCCCCAGCATTTT
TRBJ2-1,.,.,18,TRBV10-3,CAISAEFGGLSSYNEQFF,TGTGCCATCAGTGCTGAGTTTGGGGGCCTAAGCTCCTACAATGAGCAGTTCTTC
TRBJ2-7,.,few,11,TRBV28,CASSFAYEQYF,TGTGCCAGCAGTTTCGCGTACGAGCAGTACTTC
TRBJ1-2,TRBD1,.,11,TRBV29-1,CSAGQNYGYTF,TGCAGCGCGGGACAGAACTATGGCTACACCTTC
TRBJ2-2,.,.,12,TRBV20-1,CSGLWGTGELFF,TGCAGTGGATTGTGGGGGACCGGGGAGCTGTTTTTT
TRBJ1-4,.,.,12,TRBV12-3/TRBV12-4,CASSLRREKLFF,TGTGCCAGCAGTTTGCGACGGGAAAAACTGTTTTTT
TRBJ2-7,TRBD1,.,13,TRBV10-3,CAISGTGRHEQYF,TGTGCCATCAGCGGGACAGGGAGGCACGAGCAGTACTTC
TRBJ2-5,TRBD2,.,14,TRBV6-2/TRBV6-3,CASRPSGGQETQYF,TGTGCCAGCAGGCCTAGCGGGGGACAGGAGACCCAGTACTTC
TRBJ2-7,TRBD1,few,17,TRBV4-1,CASSHHWDRSPSYEQYF,TGCGCCAGCAGCCACCATTGGGACAGGTCACCCTCCTACGAGCAGTACTTC
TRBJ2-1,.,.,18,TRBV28,CASSLTSGPPPYSDEQFF,TGTGCCAGCAGTTTGACAAGCGGGCCGCCACCCTATAGTGATGAGCAGTTCTTC
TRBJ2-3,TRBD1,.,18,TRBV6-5,CASSYRRGDRGSTDTQYF,TGTGCCAGCAGTTACAGGCGGGGGGACAGGGGTAGCACAGATACGCAGTATTTT
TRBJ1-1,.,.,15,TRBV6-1,CASTESQGLNTEAFF,TGTGCCAGCACCGAAAGCCAGGGCCTGAACACTGAAGCTTTCTTT
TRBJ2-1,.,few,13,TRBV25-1,CASSERLVNEQFF,TGTGCCAGCAGTGAACGACTAGTTAATGAGCAGTTCTTC
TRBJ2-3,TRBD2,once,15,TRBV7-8,CASSFERGTTDTQYF,TGTGCCAGCAGCTTTGAGCGGGGGACCACAGATACGCAGTATTTT
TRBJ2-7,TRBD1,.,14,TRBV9,CASSLDRDIYEQYF,TGTGCCAGCAGCCTCGACAGGGACATCTACGAGCAGTACTTC
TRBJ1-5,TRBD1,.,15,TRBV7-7,CASRTGEGSNQPQHF,TGTGCTAGCAGAACAGGGGAGGGTAGCAATCAGCCCCAGCATTTT
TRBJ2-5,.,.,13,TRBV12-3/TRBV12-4,CASSSLQGKTQYF,TGTGCCAGCAGTTCCCTACAGGGAAAGACCCAGTACTTC
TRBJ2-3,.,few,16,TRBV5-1,CASSLAAASVTDTQYF,TGCGCCAGCAGCTTGGCCGCGGCTAGCGTTACGGATACGCAGTATTTT